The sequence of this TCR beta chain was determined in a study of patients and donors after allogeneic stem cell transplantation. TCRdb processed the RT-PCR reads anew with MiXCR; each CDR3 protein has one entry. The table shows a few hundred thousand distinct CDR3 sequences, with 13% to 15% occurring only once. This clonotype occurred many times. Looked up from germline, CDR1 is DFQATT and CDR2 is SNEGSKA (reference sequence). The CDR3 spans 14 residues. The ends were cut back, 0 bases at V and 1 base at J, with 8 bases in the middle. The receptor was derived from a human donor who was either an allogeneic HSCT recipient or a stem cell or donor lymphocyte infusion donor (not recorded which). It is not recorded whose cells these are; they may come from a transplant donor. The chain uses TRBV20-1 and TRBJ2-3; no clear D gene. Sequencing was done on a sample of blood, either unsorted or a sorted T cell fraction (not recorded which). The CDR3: CSARDWPGTDTQYF. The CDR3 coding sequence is TGCAGTGCTAGAGATTGGCCGGGCACAGATACGCAGTATTTT.